These 13 T cell receptor beta chains share one sample of origin, sequenced in a study of shared clonotypes between healthy human individuals. TCRdb's copy holds only in-frame clones and misses some; the assay was immunoSEQ multiplex PCR. The repertoire consists of approximately 2,000,000 clones, with around 92% occurring once and the leading ten covering around 0.4%. The sequenced material came from naive CD4+ T cells from PBMCs. Regarding subset: CD45RA+ positively selected. The source of these receptors is a man aged 18-30 years in good health. Some clones in this sample may be carry-over from other donors' samples.

The CDR3 nucleotides are TGTGCCAGCAGAAGTAGCGGGAGGGCCCTAGATACGCAGTATTTT. As protein: CASRSSGRALDTQYF. This sequence joins TRBV6-6 and TRBJ2-3; 11 positions match TRBD2. The CDR3 sequence is 15 residues long. The germline V gene has CDR1 MNHNY and CDR2 SVGAGI (reference sequence). The V segment lost 6 bases and the J segment 5 bases; nucleotides outside the gene matches: 7.

On this clone itself: This sample includes further DNA sequences coding for the same CDR3. The rearrangement uses TRBV6-5 and TRBJ1-1; no definite D call. CDR3 length: 15 amino acids. Germline lookup yields CDR1 MNHEY and CDR2 SVGAGI. Trimming took off 0 bases at V and 4 bases at J, with 12 bases between the two ends. The CDR3 loop is CASSYSGGSGTEAFF. DNA of the CDR3: TGTGCCAGCAGTTACTCGGGAGGATCCGGCACTGAAGCTTTCTTT.

V is TRBV6-5 and J is TRBJ1-1; the D is unclear. This CDR3 region has 16 residues. Trimming removed 0 bases at V and 1 base at J, with 12 bases between. CDR1 and CDR2 from the germline V gene are MNHEY and SVGAGI. CDR3 bases: TGTGCCAGCAGTTACTCGTATTCCGCGAAGAACACTGAAGCTTTCTTT. It translates to CASSYSYSAKNTEAFF.

As regards this clone: The same CDR3 can be traced to other DNA sequences in this sample. This chain links TRBV18 with TRBJ1-1; TRBD1 matches 7 bases. Germline values: CDR1 KGHSH, CDR2 LQKENI. The CDR3 totals 13 residues. With V trimmed by 2 bases and J by 8 bases, 5 bases remained unmatched. The DNA of the CDR3 is TGTGCCAGCTCACCAGGGACAGACCTCGAAGCTTTCTTT. Protein: CASSPGTDLEAFF.

The V call is TRBV28, the J call TRBJ1-2, with a tentative D call TRBD1 (6 bases). Germline CDR1 and CDR2: MDHEN and SYDVKM. The CDR3 totals 16 residues. V dropped 2 bases and J dropped 8 bases, with 21 bases sitting between them. CDR3 loop: CASSLTGPAPREGYTF. Written as DNA, the CDR3 is TGTGCCAGCAGTTTAACAGGGCCCGCACCAAGGGAGGGCTACACCTTC.

This rearrangement joins TRBV28 to TRBJ2-2, with TRBD2 identical over 10 bases. The germline CDR1 and CDR2 sequences are MDHEN and SYDVKM. Trimming removed 6 bases from V and 4 bases from J; junction bases left unmatched: 8. The CDR3 length is 16 residues. Here the CDR3 reads CASSKWASGSTGELFF. The CDR3 DNA is TGTGCCAGCAGCAAATGGGCTAGCGGGAGCACCGGGGAGCTGTTTTTT.

This clone was found once. The genes are TRBV27 and TRBJ1-4; 10 positions match TRBD1. CDR3 size: 15 residues. Germline CDR1 MNHEY, CDR2 SMNVEV (reference sequence). With V trimmed by 5 bases and J by 8 bases, 8 bases remained unmatched. The CDR3 protein is CASSQDRGLDEKLFF. The CDR3, as DNA: TGTGCCAGCAGTCAAGACAGGGGGCTTGACGAAAAACTGTTTTTT.

The genes are TRBV7-9 and TRBJ1-5; TRBD1 matches 7 bases. The CDR3 is 15 amino acids. With V trimmed by 1 base and J by 5 bases, 5 bases remained unmatched. The germline V gene has CDR1 SEHNR and CDR2 FQNEAQ (reference sequence). Here the CDR3 DNA reads TGTGCCAGCAGCTTAGGACAGGGACGTTATCAGCCCCAGCATTTT. It encodes CASSLGQGRYQPQHF.

The chain carries TRBV7-2 and TRBJ1-6, with D hard to call. Trimming took 1 base from V and 7 from J, leaving 5 bases between them. The CDR3 is 13 residues long. CDR1 SGHTA and CDR2 FQGNSA come from the germline V gene. CDR3 region: CASSLGGNSPLHF. CDR3 nucleotides: TGTGCCAGCAGCTTAGGAGGGAATTCACCCCTCCACTTT.

The chain joins TRBV7-9 to TRBJ2-2; no firm D call. The CDR3 has 12 amino acids. Per the germline V gene, CDR1 is SEHNR and CDR2 is FQNEAQ (reference sequence). The V end was cut by 4 bases, the J end by 6 bases, with 6 bases between. CDR3 sequence reads: CASSSSAGELFF. The CDR3 coding sequence is TGTGCCAGCAGCTCTAGTGCCGGGGAGCTGTTTTTT. Full variable domain (rest looked up from reference TRBV7-9 and TRBJ2-2): DTGVSQNPRHKITKRGQNVTFRCDPISEHNRLYWYRQTLGQGPEFLTYFQNEAQLEKSRLLSDRFSAERPKGSFSTLEIQRTEQGDSAMYLCASSSSAGELFFGEGSRLTVL.

The J gene is TRBJ1-5, the V gene TRBV28; the D is unclear. Germline V gene lookup returns CDR1 MDHEN and CDR2 SYDVKM. The CDR3 has 12 amino acids. V lost 3 bases, J lost 10 bases, and 10 bases lay in between. In DNA form, the CDR3 reads TGTGCCAGCAGTTTGGCCGGGTATCCCCAGCATTTT. Encoded protein: CASSLAGYPQHF.

V and J are TRBV7-2 and TRBJ2-7; the D is unclear. The CDR3 has 13 residues. V lost 5 bases and J 0 bases, leaving 8 bases between the germline ends. Germline CDR1 SGHTA, CDR2 FQGNSA. The CDR3 spells CASSREVSYEQYF. The CDR3, as DNA: TGTGCCAGCAGCCGAGAAGTCTCCTACGAGCAGTACTTC.

J is TRBJ1-5 and V is TRBV27; D not certain. CDR3 size: 16 residues. V lost 1 base and J lost 1, with 11 bases in between. The germline V gene has CDR1 MNHEY and CDR2 SMNVEV (reference sequence). The chain's CDR3 is CASSLLAIHSNQPQHF. Here the CDR3 DNA reads TGTGCCAGCAGTTTATTGGCCATACACAGCAATCAGCCCCAGCATTTT.